This TCR beta chain appears in the sequencing data of a study of synovial regulatory T cells in juvenile arthritis. Study outcomes and limitations: iaTreg TCR repertoires were largely private across patients and partially overlapped synovial Teff and blood CPL. Compared with other blood Treg cells, inflammation-associated Treg cells had reduced TCR diversity.

Donors were some 11 juvenile idiopathic arthritis patients with active disease, 3 polyarticular and 8 oligoarticular. Median age 11.6 years (about 2.3-22.9); median disease duration about 7 years (0.2-19.1). The length of the CDR3 is 15 residues. Only the protein is available. CDR1 and CDR2 (germline): MNHEY, SMNVEV (reference sequence). As for this clone: Antigen unknown.

This table comes from immunoSEQ multiplex PCR, and its TCRdb copy is limited to in-frame clones, with some not included. Reported are roughly 9,900 clones; the ten largest clones contain 0.8% to 1%. The chain has TRBV27 and TRBJ2-7; TCRdb gives TRBD1 as the D gene, but with no DNA this cannot be confirmed. This receptor was obtained from a donor between 2 and 29 years old with juvenile idiopathic arthritis. Sequencing input: Treg cells from blood. As to subset: remaining (HLA-DR-negative) circulating blood Treg cells. The CDR3 loop is CASSTYRMFTHEQYF.